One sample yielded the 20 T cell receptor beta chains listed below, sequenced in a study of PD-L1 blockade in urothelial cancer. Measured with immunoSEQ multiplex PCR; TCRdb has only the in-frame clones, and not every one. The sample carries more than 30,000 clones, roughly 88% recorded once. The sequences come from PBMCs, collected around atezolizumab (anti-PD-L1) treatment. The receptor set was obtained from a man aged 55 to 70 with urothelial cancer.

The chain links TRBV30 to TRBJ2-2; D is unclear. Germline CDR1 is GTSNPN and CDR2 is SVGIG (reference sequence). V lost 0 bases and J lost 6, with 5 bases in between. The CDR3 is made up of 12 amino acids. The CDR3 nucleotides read TGTGCCTGGAGTGTACTTGCCGGGGAGCTGTTTTTT. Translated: CAWSVLAGELFF.

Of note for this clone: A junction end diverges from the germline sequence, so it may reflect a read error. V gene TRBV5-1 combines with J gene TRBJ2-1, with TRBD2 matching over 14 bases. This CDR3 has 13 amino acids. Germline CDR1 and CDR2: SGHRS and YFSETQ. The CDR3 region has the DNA TGCGCCAGCAGCTCCGGACTAGCGGGGGGCCGGATCTTC. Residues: CASSSGLAGGRIF. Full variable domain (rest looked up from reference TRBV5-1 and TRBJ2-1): KAGVTQTPRYLIKTRGQQVTLSCSPISGHRSVSWYQQTPGQGLQFLFEYFSETQRNKGNFPGRFSGRQFSNSRSEMNVSTLELGDSALYLCASSSGLAGGRIFGPGTRLTVL.

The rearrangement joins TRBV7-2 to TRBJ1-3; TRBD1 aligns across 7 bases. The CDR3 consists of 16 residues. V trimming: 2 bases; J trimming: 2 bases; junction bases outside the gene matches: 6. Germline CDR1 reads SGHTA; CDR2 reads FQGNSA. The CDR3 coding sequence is TGTGCCAGCAGCTTAAAGAGGGGGCTGACTGGAAACACCATATATTTT. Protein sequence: CASSLKRGLTGNTIYF.

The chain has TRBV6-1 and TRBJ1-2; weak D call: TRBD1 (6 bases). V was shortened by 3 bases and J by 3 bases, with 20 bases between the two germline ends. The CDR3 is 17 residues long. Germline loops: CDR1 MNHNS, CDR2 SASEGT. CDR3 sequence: CASSEDRTGWDDYGYTF. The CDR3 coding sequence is TGTGCCAGCAGTGAGGACCGTACAGGGTGGGATGACTATGGCTACACCTTC.

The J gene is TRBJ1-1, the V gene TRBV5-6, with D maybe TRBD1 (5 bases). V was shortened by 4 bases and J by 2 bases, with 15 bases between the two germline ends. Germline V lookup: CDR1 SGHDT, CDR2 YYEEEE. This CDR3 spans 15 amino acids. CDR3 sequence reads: CASSRQLRANTEAFF. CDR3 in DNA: TGTGCCAGCAGCCGACAGCTCCGGGCTAACACTGAAGCTTTCTTT.

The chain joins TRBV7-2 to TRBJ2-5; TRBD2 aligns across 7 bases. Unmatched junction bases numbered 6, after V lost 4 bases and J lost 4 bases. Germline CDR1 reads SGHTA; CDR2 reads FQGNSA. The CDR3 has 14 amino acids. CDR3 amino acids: CASSSLRGGETQYF. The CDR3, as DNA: TGTGCCAGCAGCTCCCTACGCGGGGGAGAGACCCAGTACTTC. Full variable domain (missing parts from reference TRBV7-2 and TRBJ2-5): GAGVSQSPSNKVTEKGKDVELRCDPISGHTALYWYRQSLGQGLEFLIYFQGNSAPDKSGLPSDRFSAERTGGSVSTLTIQRTQQEDSAVYLCASSSLRGGETQYFGPGTRLLVL.

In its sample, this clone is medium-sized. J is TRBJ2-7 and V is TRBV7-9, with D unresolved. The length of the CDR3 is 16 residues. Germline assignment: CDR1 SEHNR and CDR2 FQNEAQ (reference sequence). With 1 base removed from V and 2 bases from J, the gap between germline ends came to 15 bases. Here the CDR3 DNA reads TGTGCCAGCAGCTTAGAATCCGGCCAGCGTCCCTACGAGCAGTACTTC. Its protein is CASSLESGQRPYEQYF.

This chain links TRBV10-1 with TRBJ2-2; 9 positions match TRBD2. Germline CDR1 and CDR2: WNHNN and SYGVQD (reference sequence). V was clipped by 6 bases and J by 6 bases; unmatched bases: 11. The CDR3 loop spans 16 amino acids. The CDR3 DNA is TGCGCCAGCAGCCCCGCCTTAGCGGGAGTCTCCGGGGAGCTGTTTTTT. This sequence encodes CASSPALAGVSGELFF.

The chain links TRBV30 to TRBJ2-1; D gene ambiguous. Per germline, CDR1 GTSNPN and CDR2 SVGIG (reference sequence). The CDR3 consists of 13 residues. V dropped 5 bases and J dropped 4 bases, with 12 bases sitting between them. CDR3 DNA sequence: TGTGCCTGGGCCTTAAACAATTACAATGAGCAGTTCTTC. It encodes CAWALNNYNEQFF.

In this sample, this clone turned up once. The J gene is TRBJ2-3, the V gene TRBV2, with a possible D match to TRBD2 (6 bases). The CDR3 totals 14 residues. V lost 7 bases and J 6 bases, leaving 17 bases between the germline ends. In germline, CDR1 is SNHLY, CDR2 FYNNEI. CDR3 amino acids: CASNRVWGEDTQYF. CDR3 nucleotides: TGTGCCAGCAACCGAGTGTGGGGGGAGGATACGCAGTATTTT.

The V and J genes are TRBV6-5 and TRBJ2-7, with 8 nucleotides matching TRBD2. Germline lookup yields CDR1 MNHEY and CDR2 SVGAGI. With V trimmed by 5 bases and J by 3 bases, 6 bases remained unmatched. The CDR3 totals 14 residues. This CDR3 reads CASSPIGGGYEQYF. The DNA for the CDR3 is TGTGCCAGCAGTCCCATCGGGGGGGGCTACGAGCAGTACTTC.

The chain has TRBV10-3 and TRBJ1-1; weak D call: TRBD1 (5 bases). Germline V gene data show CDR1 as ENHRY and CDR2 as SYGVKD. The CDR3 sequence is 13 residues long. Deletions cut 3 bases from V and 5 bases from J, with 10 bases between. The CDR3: CAISDQGVTEAFF. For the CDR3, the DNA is TGTGCCATCAGTGACCAAGGGGTTACTGAAGCTTTCTTT.

CDR3 loop: CASSPGLAATYEQYF. CDR3 nucleotides: TGTGCCAGCAGCCCTGGACTAGCGGCCACCTACGAGCAGTACTTC. This chain links TRBV9 with TRBJ2-7, with 10 bases identical to TRBD2. V was clipped by 4 bases and J by 2 bases; unmatched bases: 6. This CDR3 has 15 amino acids. CDR1 is SGDLS and CDR2 is YYNGEE in the germline V gene.

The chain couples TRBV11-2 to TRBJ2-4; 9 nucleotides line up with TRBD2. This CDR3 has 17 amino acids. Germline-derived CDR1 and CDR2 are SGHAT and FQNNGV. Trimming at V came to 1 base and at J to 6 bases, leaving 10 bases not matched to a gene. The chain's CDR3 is CASSLGLAAKGGNIQYF. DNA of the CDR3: TGTGCCAGCAGCTTAGGACTAGCGGCCAAAGGGGGAAACATTCAGTACTTC.

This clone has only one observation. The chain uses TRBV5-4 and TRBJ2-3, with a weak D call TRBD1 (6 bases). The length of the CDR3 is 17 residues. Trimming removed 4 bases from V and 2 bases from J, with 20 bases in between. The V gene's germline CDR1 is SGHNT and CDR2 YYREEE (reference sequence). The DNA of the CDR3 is TGTGCCAGCAGCCCAGGAGGCCGGACAGCTTACACAGATACGCAGTATTTT. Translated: CASSPGGRTAYTDTQYF.

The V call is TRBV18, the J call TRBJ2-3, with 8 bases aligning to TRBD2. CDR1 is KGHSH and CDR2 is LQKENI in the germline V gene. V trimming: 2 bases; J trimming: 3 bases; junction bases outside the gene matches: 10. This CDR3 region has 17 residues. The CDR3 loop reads CASSPDMRTSMTDTQYF. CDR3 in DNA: TGTGCCAGCTCACCAGATATGCGGACTAGCATGACAGATACGCAGTATTTT.

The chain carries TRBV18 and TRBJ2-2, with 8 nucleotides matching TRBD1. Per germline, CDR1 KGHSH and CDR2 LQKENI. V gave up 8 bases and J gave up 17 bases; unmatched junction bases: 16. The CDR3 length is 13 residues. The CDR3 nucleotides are TGTGCCAGCCCTTCAGACAGGGGATCCCCCCTATTTTTT. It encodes CASPSDRGSPLFF.

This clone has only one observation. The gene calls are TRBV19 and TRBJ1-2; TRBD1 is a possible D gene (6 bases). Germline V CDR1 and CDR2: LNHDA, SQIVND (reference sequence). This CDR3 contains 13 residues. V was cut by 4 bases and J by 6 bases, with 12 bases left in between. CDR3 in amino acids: CASSKYRVDGYTF. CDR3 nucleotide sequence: TGTGCCAGTAGTAAATACAGGGTAGATGGCTACACCTTC. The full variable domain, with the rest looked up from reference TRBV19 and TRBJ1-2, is DGGITQSPKYLFRKEGQNVTLSCEQNLNHDAMYWYRQDPGQGLRLIYYSQIVNDFQKGDIAEGYSVSREKKESFPLTVTSAQKNPTAFYLCASSKYRVDGYTFGSGTRLTVV.

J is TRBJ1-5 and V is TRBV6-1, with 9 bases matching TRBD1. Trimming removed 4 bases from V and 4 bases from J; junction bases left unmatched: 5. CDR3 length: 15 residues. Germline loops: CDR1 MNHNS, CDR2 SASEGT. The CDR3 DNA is TGTGCCAGCAGTGTTAAGACAGGGGGGAATCAGCCCCAGCATTTT. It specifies CASSVKTGGNQPQHF.

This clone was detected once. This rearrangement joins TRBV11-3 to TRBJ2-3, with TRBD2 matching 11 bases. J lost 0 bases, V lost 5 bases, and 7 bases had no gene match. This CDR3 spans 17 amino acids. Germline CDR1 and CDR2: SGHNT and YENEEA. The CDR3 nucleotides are TGTGCCAGCAGCAGACGACTAGCGGGGACTAGCACAGATACGCAGTATTTT. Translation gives CASSRRLAGTSTDTQYF.